The entry below gives a single TCR beta chain sequence along with its context. The CDR3 is 15 amino acids. Germline trimming cut 4 bases from V and 6 bases from J; bases unmatched to any gene: 9. CDR1 and CDR2 from the germline V gene are MNHEY and SVGAGI. The data stem from a study of CD8+ T cells in alopecia areata. The treatment is: oral pan-JAK inhibitor, 5-10 mg twice daily. From alopecia areata patients, lesional scalp punch biopsies and peripheral blood were collected. RNA extraction was followed by reverse transcription into cDNA, which acted as the sequencing template. Only in-frame clones appear in the TCRdb table, and some are missing; sequencing was by immunoSEQ multiplex PCR. The table lists around 4,800 clones, roughly 60% of them singletons.

The clonotype was recovered from a human donor with alopecia areata. Specimen: skin, collected at approximately week 39, from a patient treated with tofacitinib. The V call is TRBV6-5, the J call TRBJ1-5; 7 bases agree with TRBD1. CDR3 sequence reads: CASSSTGDASQPQHF. In nucleotides, the CDR3 is TGTGCCAGCAGTTCCACAGGGGACGCGAGTCAGCCCCAGCATTTT.